The T cell receptor beta chain described here comes from a study of CD8 T cell repertoires and HIV-1 epitope variants (dated by TCRdb to 2020 to 2021). For the study in its entirety: In separate culture wells, T cells were stimulated with each of twenty-five peptides that represented autologous and known Gag and Nef epitope variants. An aliquot of 1M T cells was saved as an uncultured baseline condition, separate from the 75 to 95 T cell cultures. Control conditions included a CMV, EBV and flu peptide pool, the Ebola AY9 epitope as negative control, and a no-peptide well. The cultures were grown for ten to eleven days in IMDM with gentamicin, and half of the media was changed on days 3 and 7 with IL-2, IL-7 and IL-15 added. A total of around 85 T cell cultures were run, with each culture condition performed in triplicate except for one peptide, which was performed in duplicate. T cells were enriched using the EasySep Human T Cell Enrichment Kit and were co-cultured with equal numbers of autologous T cell-negative cells serving as antigen-presenting cells. Tested epitopes included three Gag epitope families and Nef HW9 and YT9. Overall study outcomes, separate from this receptor: The Nef KF9 family was recognized by five clonotypes and the HW9 family by one, and no responses to the TAALDMSHF plasma variant were observed. Only TCR beta chains were identified by the assay, and proliferation to antigen, not T cell function or cytokine profile, was indicated. Fewer than ten antigen-specific TCR beta clonotypes were identified, of which more than 5 appeared to be cross-reactive for autologous or known escape epitope variants.

Looking up the germline V gene yields CDR1 MDHEN and CDR2 SYDVKM. Inclusive of the bounding cysteine and phenylalanine, the CDR3 is 17 residues long. Only the CDR3 portion is preserved as DNA: 51 bases, with reading frame beginning at the first base. Clipping removes 5 bases from V and 9 bases from J, with 12 as the unmatched junction base count. Turning to this clone: The antigen it binds to is not known. No much larger clone is present one base from it, and per-base qualities are unavailable. The same CDR3 is also encoded by other DNA sequences in this sample.

TCR beta CDR3 regions were sequenced at survey depth on the immunoSEQ platform. The QIAamp DNA micro kit was used to extract genomic DNA from every cultured and uncultured CD8+ T cell population. Per the source publication's procedure: Samples with fewer than 5,000 productive reads were excluded, resulting in the removal of about 7% of the roughly 80 HIV peptide-stimulated cultures. Sequences were trimmed to CDR3 by a MANAFEST web app, and nonproductive sequences, CDR3s under 5 amino acids, and sequences not starting with C or ending with F/W were removed. Antigen-specific clonotypes had to expand in at least 2 of 3 replicates versus no-peptide control at FDR 0.01, only within one epitope family. A frequency at least fivefold higher than in wells stimulated with peptides from other epitope families was additionally required for specific clonotypes. Sourced from immuneACCESS, this table was stored by TCRdb with only in-frame sequences that have V and J called. A share of the clones is absent; for the studies checked, an unresolved V gene accounts for under half, and the remainder has no known explanation. V and J calls and clone size follow that table, whereas D and trimming were derived from the DNA. The sample table lists roughly 5,900 clones, 60% to 70% of them with a count of one. Roughly 44% of the sample comes from the top ten.

The EasySep Human CD8+ T Cell Enrichment Kit was used on day 10 to isolate CD8+ T cells from every culture. The sequence derives from a male donor with HIV. Recombination linked TRBV28 to TRBJ2-1, with 14 junctional bases fitting TRBD2. Sequenced: cultured CD8+ T cells derived from PBMCs. The CDR3 amino acid sequence is: CASSLVVGLAGGGEQFF. The DNA sequence follows: TGTGCCAGCAGTCTAGTCGTCGGACTAGCGGGGGGTGGTGAGCAGTTCTTC.